The 14 T cell receptor beta chains listed next were all sequenced from one sample in a study of Ad26.COV2.S vaccination and SARS-CoV-2 variants. Treatment defined: roughly 19 received Ad26.COV2.S at low or high dose, single or two shots; 5 received placebo; per-sample allocation not given. Collection of samples fell on day 63 after the first vaccine or placebo injection. TCRdb keeps only in-frame clones here, not all; method: immunoSEQ multiplex PCR. The sample carries 300,000 to 350,000 clones, about 86% recorded once. The specimen was peripheral blood, collected in a trial of Ad26.COV2.S vaccine versus placebo. All receptors derive from a person between 18 and 60 years old who received the Ad26.COV2.S COVID-19 vaccine or a placebo.

V and J are TRBV5-1 and TRBJ2-1; 10 bases map to TRBD1. The CDR3 consists of 13 residues. V lost 7 bases and J lost 7; bases outside the gene matches: 5. The germline V gene encodes CDR1 SGHRS and CDR2 YFSETQ. CDR3 protein: CASGTGERNEQFF. As DNA, the CDR3 is TGCGCCAGCGGGACAGGGGAACGAAATGAGCAGTTCTTC.

The chain carries TRBV19 and TRBJ2-5; D gene uncertain. Trimming pared 2 bases from V and 4 bases from J, leaving 8 bases between. The CDR3 contains 13 residues. The germline gives CDR1 LNHDA, CDR2 SQIVND (reference sequence). CDR3 nucleotides: TGTGCCAGTAGTATACGAACGGGAGAGACCCAGTACTTC. Its protein product is CASSIRTGETQYF.

The J gene is TRBJ2-2, the V gene TRBV30; the D gene is possibly TRBD1 (5 bases). The V gene lost 2 bases and the J gene lost 4 bases, with 14 bases spanning the gap. CDR1 GTSNPN and CDR2 SVGIG come from the germline V gene (reference sequence). This CDR3 is 15 amino acids long. DNA of the CDR3: TGTGCCTGGAGTCAAGGGGCAGGGCTCACCGGGGAGCTGTTTTTT. It encodes CAWSQGAGLTGELFF.

The V gene is TRBV6-1, the J gene TRBJ2-1; D might be TRBD2 (6 bases). CDR3 size: 14 residues. Germline V lookup: CDR1 MNHNS, CDR2 SASEGT. Trimming removed 5 bases at V and 2 bases at J, with 10 bases between. CDR3 region: CASSFGGAYNEQFF. The CDR3 DNA is TGTGCCAGCAGTTTCGGGGGAGCCTACAATGAGCAGTTCTTC.

This clone was observed a handful of times. The chain combines TRBV5-4 with TRBJ1-2; D is unclear. The CDR3 spans 14 residues. V dropped 0 bases and J dropped 7 bases, with 13 bases sitting between them. Germline assignment: CDR1 SGHNT and CDR2 YYREEE (reference sequence). DNA of the CDR3: TGTGCCAGCAGCTTGGACAGAACGGAGATTGGCTACACCTTC. Its translation: CASSLDRTEIGYTF.

The CDR3 is CASSRDRKTNEKLFF. The CDR3 DNA sequence: TGTGCCAGCAGCCGTGACAGGAAAACTAATGAAAAACTGTTTTTT. The chain uses TRBV2 and TRBJ1-4, with D possibly matching TRBD1 (6 bases). Trimming took 6 bases from V and 1 from J, leaving 12 bases between them. From germline, CDR1 is SNHLY and CDR2 FYNNEI. The CDR3 is made up of 15 amino acids.

This rearrangement joins TRBV15 to TRBJ2-7, with D perhaps matching TRBD1 (6 bases). In germline, CDR1 is LNHNV, CDR2 YYDKDF (reference sequence). CDR3 length: 15 amino acids. Between the trimmed V and J ends, which lost 0 bases and 3 bases, there was a span of 12 bases. In DNA form, the CDR3 reads TGTGCCACCAGCAGAGATTCAGGACAGCTCTACGAGCAGTACTTC. It yields the protein CATSRDSGQLYEQYF.

The chain uses TRBV18 and TRBJ1-4; tentatively, D is TRBD1 (5 bases). The CDR3 covers 17 residues. Germline V gene data show CDR1 as KGHSH and CDR2 as LQKENI. The V gene lost 1 base and the J gene lost 3 bases, with 15 bases spanning the gap. CDR3 nucleotide sequence: TGTGCCAGCTCACCACGTTCAGGGCTCGCGGCTAATGAAAAACTGTTTTTT. Its translation: CASSPRSGLAANEKLFF.

This clone showed up just once. CDR3 bases: TGTGCCTGGAAATGGACAGGACGGCGTTCACCCCTCCACTTT. Translating gives CAWKWTGRRSPLHF. V and J are TRBV30 and TRBJ1-6; 7 bases map to TRBD1. The junction had 9 bases not matched to a gene; V was cut back by 4 bases and J by 9 bases. The length of the CDR3 is 14 residues. Germline values: CDR1 GTSNPN, CDR2 SVGIG (reference sequence). The complete variable domain, with remaining parts taken from reference TRBV30 and TRBJ1-6, reads SQTIHQWPATLVQPVGSPLSLECTVEGTSNPNLYWYRQAAGRGLQLLFYSVGIGQISSEVPQNLSASRPQDRQFILSSKKLLLSDSGFYLCAWKWTGRRSPLHFGNGTRLTVT.

The chain links TRBV5-4 to TRBJ2-1, with unresolved D. Germline-derived CDR1 and CDR2 are SGHNT and YYREEE (reference sequence). The CDR3 runs to 11 residues. V dropped 7 bases and J dropped 0 bases, with 2 bases sitting between them. The CDR3 protein is CASYSYNEQFF. CDR3 nucleotides: TGTGCCAGCTACTCCTACAATGAGCAGTTCTTC.

The chain recombines TRBV5-5 with TRBJ2-1; a possible D gene is TRBD2 (5 bases). CDR1 and CDR2 (germline): SGHKS, YYEKEE (reference sequence). V dropped 0 bases and J dropped 8 bases, with 12 bases sitting between them. This CDR3 contains 14 residues. Here the CDR3 DNA reads TGTGCCAGCAGCTTGGCCGACGGGAAGTATGAGCAGTTCTTC. Residues: CASSLADGKYEQFF.

The CDR3 is CASSYRGFYGYTF. In DNA, the CDR3 is TGTGCCAGCAGTTACAGGGGTTTCTATGGCTACACCTTC. The chain has TRBV6-6 and TRBJ1-2; D may be TRBD1 (5 bases). Germline loops: CDR1 MNHNY, CDR2 SVGAGI (reference sequence). The CDR3 length is 13 residues. With 2 bases removed from V and 4 bases from J, the gap between germline ends came to 8 bases.

The chain links TRBV6-5 to TRBJ2-7; the D gene is possibly TRBD1 (6 bases). This CDR3 contains 14 residues. Germline values: CDR1 MNHEY, CDR2 SVGAGI. Trimming took off 6 bases at V and 0 bases at J, with 12 bases between the two ends. The CDR3 loop reads CASRDSFLSYEQYF. In DNA, the CDR3 is TGTGCCAGCAGGGACAGTTTTCTCTCCTACGAGCAGTACTTC.

This sequence joins TRBV5-4 and TRBJ2-7; 7 nucleotides agree with TRBD1. Germline V gene lookup returns CDR1 SGHNT and CDR2 YYREEE (reference sequence). The V segment lost 3 bases and the J segment 3 bases; nucleotides outside the gene matches: 12. This CDR3 has 16 residues. The CDR3 coding sequence is TGTGCCAGCAGCTCCCCCGGGACAGTAAACATCTACGAGCAGTACTTC. Its protein product is CASSSPGTVNIYEQYF.